What follows describes a single T cell receptor beta chain. Its antigen is undetermined. This CDR3 comprises 13 residues. V dropped 4 bases and J dropped 0 bases, with 4 bases sitting between them. Germline V gene sequence: CDR1 SQVTM, CDR2 ANQGSEA. The data stem from a study of human T cells and chemical hapten exposure. Overall study context: Sensitization was performed using 2% DPC on an approximately 2 cm by approximately 2 cm upper inner arm skin site. Patch testing was performed with 0.01% DPC on the upper back, with reading at 6 days.

One entry per CDR3 protein, called by TCRdb with MiXCR from the RACE reads. The sample lists over 50,000 distinct CDR3 sequences, about 9.6% occurring once. Study outcomes and limitations: Healthy people's immune response may differ from that of the donors, who had alopecia.

Time point of the sample: pre-sensitization, week 0. Treatment specified: therapeutic diphenylcyclopropenone sensitization with weekly scalp DPC. Someone pulled total RNA out of unfractionated whole blood. The specimen was whole blood, collected in connection with sensitization to the hapten diphenylcyclopropenone (DPC). The TCR comes from a woman younger than 45 with alopecia areata. Some clones in this sample may be carry-over from other donors' samples. V gene TRBV29-1 combines with J gene TRBJ2-6; D unresolved. CDR3 in amino acids: CSVGFSGANVLTF. The CDR3 region has the DNA TGCAGCGTTGGGTTCTCTGGGGCCAACGTCCTGACTTTC.